A single sample is the source of the 16 T cell receptor beta chains below, sequenced in a study of T cell changes during pregnancy in multiple sclerosis. TCRdb keeps only in-frame clones here, not all; method: immunoSEQ multiplex PCR. The sample lists approximately 23,000 clones, approximately 90% occurring once. Sequenced material: CD8+ T cells from peripheral blood mononuclear cells, taken in the first trimester of pregnancy. The source is a female donor with multiple sclerosis, enrolled in a pregnancy study.

V and J are TRBV10-2 and TRBJ2-2; D not resolved. V shed 1 base and J shed 3 bases, with 3 bases lying between them. CDR3 length: 13 residues. Germline CDR1 reads WSHSY; CDR2 reads SAAADI. The DNA for the CDR3 is TGCGCCAGCAGTGAGTTCTACACCGGGGAGCTGTTTTTT. Protein sequence: CASSEFYTGELFF.

The chain links TRBV10-3 to TRBJ1-1; D is unresolved. Trimming took 3 bases from V and 8 from J, leaving 16 bases between them. The CDR3 extends over 14 amino acids. The germline gives CDR1 ENHRY, CDR2 SYGVKD. CDR3 region: CAISEPTGSPEAFF. The CDR3 DNA follows: TGTGCCATCAGTGAACCGACCGGGAGTCCGGAAGCTTTCTTT.

This chain links TRBV2 with TRBJ2-1; D possibly corresponds to TRBD2 (6 bases). The CDR3 is 12 amino acids. The germline V and J ends were trimmed by 6 bases and 6 bases, with 9 bases remaining between them. Germline V lookup: CDR1 SNHLY, CDR2 FYNNEI. The CDR3 DNA is TGTGCCAGCAGGGGACTGCCCAATGAGCAGTTCTTC. Amino acids: CASRGLPNEQFF.

V is TRBV11-2 and J is TRBJ1-1; D unresolved. Deletions cut 4 bases from V and 4 bases from J, with 10 bases between. CDR1 and CDR2 (germline): SGHAT, FQNNGV. The CDR3 has 13 amino acids. CDR3 protein: CASSSEAITEAFF. DNA of the CDR3: TGTGCCAGCAGCTCGGAAGCGATCACTGAAGCTTTCTTT. The whole variable domain, filled in from reference TRBV11-2 and TRBJ1-1, reads EAGVAQSPRYKIIEKRQSVAFWCNPISGHATLYWYQQILGQGPKLLIQFQNNGVVDDSQLPKDRFSAERLKGVDSTLKIQPAKLEDSAVYLCASSSEAITEAFFGQGTRLTVV.

The V gene is TRBV10-3, the J gene TRBJ2-3, with TRBD2 identical over 8 bases. The V segment lost 6 bases and the J segment 0 bases; nucleotides outside the gene matches: 14. The CDR3 spans 18 residues. Germline values: CDR1 ENHRY, CDR2 SYGVKD. CDR3 bases: TGTGCCATCAGGATTAGCGGGAACTTATTTCCTAGCACAGATACGCAGTATTTT. It yields the protein CAIRISGNLFPSTDTQYF.

The chain employs TRBV27 and TRBJ1-2; a weak D match, TRBD1 (6 bases). The ends were cut back, 5 bases at V and 7 bases at J, with 20 bases in the middle. Germline V gene sequence: CDR1 MNHEY, CDR2 SMNVEV (reference sequence). This CDR3 has 15 amino acids. The CDR3 protein is CASSPIEGGATGYTF. The CDR3 nucleotides read TGTGCCAGCAGTCCTATAGAGGGGGGGGCGACTGGCTACACCTTC.

V usage is TRBV12-2 and J usage is TRBJ2-5; the DNA was not compared with TRBD1, the D call given in the table. TRBV12-2 is annotated as a pseudogene. This CDR3 comprises 17 residues. CDR3 DNA sequence: TGTGCAAGTCGCTTAGGACCTACACAGGACCCACAAGAGACCCAGTACTTC. It yields the protein CASRLGPTQDPQETQYF.

The chain links TRBV11-2 to TRBJ2-1; no clear D. Germline V gene data show CDR1 as SGHAT and CDR2 as FQNNGV. V shed 3 bases and J shed 6 bases, with 6 bases lying between them. The CDR3 contains 12 residues. CDR3 nucleotide sequence: TGTGCCAGCAGCTTCGGTGCCAATGAGCAGTTCTTC. Residues: CASSFGANEQFF.

This clone was counted only a few times. The CDR3 sequence is CASSEWGGDGANVLTF. For the CDR3, the DNA is TGTGCCAGCAGTGAATGGGGGGGGGACGGGGCCAACGTCCTGACTTTC. The chain combines TRBV6-1 with TRBJ2-6; 7 positions match TRBD2. Germline CDR1 MNHNS, CDR2 SASEGT. V lost 2 bases to trimming and J lost 4 bases; unmatched junction nucleotides: 5. The CDR3 runs to 16 residues.

This chain joins TRBV6-5 and TRBJ2-1; 9 bases are shared with TRBD2. CDR3 length equals 15 residues. Germline CDR1 is MNHEY and CDR2 is SVGAGI. J lost 8 bases, V lost 1 base, and 6 bases had no gene match. The CDR3 sequence: CASSYFSGRNDEQFF. Here the CDR3 DNA reads TGTGCCAGCAGTTACTTTAGCGGGAGAAATGATGAGCAGTTCTTC.

This chain joins TRBV5-1 and TRBJ2-5; D remains unclear. With the DNA end fitting TRBJ2-7 better, the J assignment may be wrong. This CDR3 has 15 residues. Germline assignment: CDR1 SGHRS and CDR2 YFSETQ. CDR3 sequence reads: CASSLALDGSYEQYF. The CDR3 DNA reads as TGCGCCAGCAGCTTGGCCCTAGACGGATCCTACGAGCAGTACTTC.

The CDR3: CASSQDRGGASYNEQFF. The CDR3 region has the DNA TGTGCCAGCAGCCAAGATCGGGGGGGCGCCTCGTACAATGAGCAGTTCTTC. The chain employs TRBV4-2 and TRBJ2-1, with 8 bases lining up with TRBD2. The CDR3 covers 17 residues. V gave up 0 bases and J gave up 4 bases; unmatched junction bases: 8. Germline values: CDR1 LGHNA, CDR2 YNFKEQ.

The chain is built from TRBV7-9 and TRBJ1-1, with a tentative D call TRBD1 (5 bases). Trimming took off 0 bases at V and 5 bases at J, with 13 bases between the two ends. CDR3 length: 15 residues. The V gene's germline CDR1 is SEHNR and CDR2 FQNEAQ (reference sequence). DNA of the CDR3: TGTGCCAGCAGCTTAGCGTATAGGGGTCGGACTGAAGCTTTCTTT. It codes for CASSLAYRGRTEAFF.

J is TRBJ2-1 and V is TRBV5-6; TRBD2 matches at 10 bases. In germline, CDR1 is SGHDT, CDR2 YYEEEE. The J segment lost 3 bases and the V segment lost 0 bases, leaving 6 bases of the junction unmatched. The CDR3 consists of 17 residues. The chain's CDR3 is CASSLGLAGVVYNEQFF. CDR3 in DNA: TGTGCCAGCAGCTTGGGGCTAGCGGGAGTAGTCTACAATGAGCAGTTCTTC.

The chain joins TRBV19 to TRBJ1-5, with TRBD1 matching over 7 bases. The CDR3 consists of 17 residues. Trimming cost V 2 bases and J 4 bases; bases outside gene matches: 11. Looked up from germline, CDR1 is LNHDA and CDR2 is SQIVND (reference sequence). DNA for the CDR3: TGTGCCAGTAGTATACGACTCCAGACAGGGTCAAATCAGCCCCAGCATTTT. This translates into CASSIRLQTGSNQPQHF.

The chain has TRBV4-1 and TRBJ2-3; 9 bases agree with TRBD1. Germline CDR1 and CDR2: MGHRA and YSYEKL. J lost 2 bases, V lost 1 base, and 7 bases had no gene match. There are 17 residues in the CDR3. The CDR3 DNA reads TGCGCCAGCAGCCAAGCTTGGGACAGGGAAGCCACAGATACGCAGTATTTT. Translation gives CASSQAWDREATDTQYF.